This T cell receptor (beta chain) was obtained from a study of blood T cell repertoires in COVID-19. Whole-study context: Specimens from acute and convalescent COVID-19 originated in the United States, Italy and Spain. The cDNA or gDNA used as material had been derived from T cells, B-cell-depleted T cells, or PBMCs.

Clinical history as reported by participants underpinned cohort assignment. Germline V CDR1 and CDR2: MGHRA, YSYEKL. V gave up 4 bases and J gave up 6 bases, with 7 bases separating them. The length of the CDR3 is 12 residues. Methods used by the authors: Amplification of reference gene primers was used by the study to estimate nucleated cell counts. Clones were sequenced by immunoSEQ multiplex PCR, and TCRdb holds only the in-frame ones, with some missing. V and J calls plus clone size are reproduced from that table; the DNA served to infer D and trimming. The sample lists under 300,000 clones, around 91% occurring once.

This TCR derives from a young woman who had recovered from COVID-19. V is TRBV4-1 and J is TRBJ2-1; D is undetermined. What was sequenced was PBMCs or T cells enriched from blood (not recorded which). In DNA form, the CDR3 reads TGCGCCAGCAGCCTCCTACCCAATGAGCAGTTCTTC. This codes for CASSLLPNEQFF.